Following are 29 T cell receptor beta chains from one sample sequenced in a study of PD-1 and CTLA-4 blockade in melanoma. The method was immunoSEQ multiplex PCR; TCRdb's version includes in-frame clones alone and lacks a portion of them. The profile shows some 33,000 clones, less than 90% of them singletons. The sequences come from CD8+ T cells from peripheral blood, collected from a patient given anti-PD-1 treatment. The source is a human donor with melanoma.

The chain couples TRBV6-2 or TRBV6-3 to TRBJ2-3; the D gene could be TRBD1 or TRBD2 (5 bases each). The CDR3 extends over 16 amino acids. The germline V and J ends were trimmed by 6 bases and 3 bases, with 19 bases remaining between them. The germline V gene encodes CDR1 MNHEY and CDR2 SVGEGT. The CDR3 nucleotides are TGTGCCAGCAGCCACGATCCTGGGACCGGGACAGATACGCAGTATTTT. Translating gives CASSHDPGTGTDTQYF.

This clone came up a few times. The V call is TRBV7-8, the J call TRBJ1-6, with TRBD1 matching over 7 bases. Germline CDR1 reads SGHVS; CDR2 reads FQNEAQ. With 1 base clipped from V and 8 bases from J, the junction kept 17 bases outside the gene matches. The CDR3 is 19 amino acids. The CDR3 DNA reads TGTGCCAGCAGCTTAGTCGGTATAGTCCCCGGGACAGCACATTCACCCCTCCACTTT. Amino acids: CASSLVGIVPGTAHSPLHF.

The chain combines TRBV9 with TRBJ2-3; 9 bases match TRBD2. Per germline, CDR1 SGDLS and CDR2 YYNGEE. V dropped 3 bases and J dropped 5; count of bases not matched to a gene: 10. The CDR3 runs to 16 residues. In DNA, the CDR3 is TGTGCCAGCAGCGGTGCTAGCGGGGCCCTGGGAGATACGCAGTATTTT. This encodes CASSGASGALGDTQYF.

The J gene is TRBJ1-1, the V gene TRBV30; a possible D gene is TRBD1 (6 bases). The CDR3 sequence is 12 residues long. V dropped 3 bases and J dropped 6 bases, with 11 bases sitting between them. Germline CDR1 reads GTSNPN; CDR2 reads SVGIG (reference sequence). Here the CDR3 reads CAWSAQGAEAFF. The CDR3, as DNA: TGTGCCTGGAGCGCACAGGGAGCTGAAGCTTTCTTT.

The chain is built from TRBV6-5 and TRBJ1-1; 7 nucleotides line up with TRBD1. Germline V gene sequence: CDR1 MNHEY, CDR2 SVGAGI. The CDR3 runs 15 residues. The V gene end was trimmed by 4 bases and the J gene end by 0 bases; junction bases not matched to a gene: 5. CDR3 protein: CASSLTGPLNTEAFF. CDR3 DNA: TGTGCCAGCAGTTTGACAGGGCCTCTGAACACTGAAGCTTTCTTT.

Relative to its sample, this clone is medium-sized. The chain has TRBV2 and TRBJ2-7, with 8 bases matching TRBD1. Germline V lookup: CDR1 SNHLY, CDR2 FYNNEI. V was clipped by 2 bases and J by 3 bases; unmatched bases: 12. The CDR3 extends over 17 amino acids. The CDR3 reads CASSEPSRTGNGYEQYF. The CDR3 bases are TGTGCCAGCAGTGAACCTTCCCGGACAGGGAATGGCTACGAGCAGTACTTC.

The V gene is TRBV11-3, the J gene TRBJ1-1; D gene ambiguous. There are 13 residues in the CDR3. V was pared by 2 bases and J by 2 bases, with 6 bases between. The germline gives CDR1 SGHNT, CDR2 YENEEA. The CDR3 DNA reads as TGTGCCAGCAGCTTATCACTTAACACTGAAGCTTTCTTT. This gives the protein CASSLSLNTEAFF.

CDR3 protein: CASSQDWTYYGYTF. DNA for the CDR3: TGCGCCAGCAGCCAAGATTGGACTTACTATGGCTACACCTTC. The rearrangement joins TRBV4-3 to TRBJ1-2; D remains ambiguous. The CDR3 has 14 amino acids. Germline CDR1 reads LGHNA; CDR2 reads YSLEER. The V gene lost 0 bases and the J gene lost 3 bases, with 8 bases spanning the gap.

The chain has TRBV11-1 and TRBJ1-2, with 12 nucleotides matching TRBD1. In germline, CDR1 is SGHAT, CDR2 FQDESV (reference sequence). The V gene end was trimmed by 6 bases and the J gene end by 7 bases; junction bases not matched to a gene: 6. CDR3 length: 14 residues. In nucleotides, the CDR3 is TGTGCCAGCAGATCGGGACAGGGGGCAGGTGGCTACACCTTC. Translating it yields CASRSGQGAGGYTF.

The chain carries TRBV20-1 and TRBJ1-2; D gene uncertain. Per germline, CDR1 DFQATT and CDR2 SNEGSKA (reference sequence). The CDR3 length is 11 residues. Trimming stripped 4 bases from V and 3 bases from J, with 6 bases between. This chain's CDR3 is CSAIGDYGYTF. CDR3 in DNA: TGCAGTGCTATCGGGGACTATGGCTACACCTTC.

This clone was recorded once. This sequence joins TRBV12-3 or TRBV12-4 and TRBJ2-7; no reliable D call. V was clipped by 3 bases and J by 3 bases, with 6 bases between them. The CDR3 consists of 12 residues. For the CDR3, the DNA is TGTGCCAGCAGTTTTCGAGGCTACGAGCAGTACTTC. Amino acid sequence: CASSFRGYEQYF.

V usage is TRBV30 and J usage is TRBJ2-2; 9 nucleotides match TRBD1. This CDR3 contains 16 residues. In germline, CDR1 is GTSNPN, CDR2 SVGIG (reference sequence). V shed 1 base and J 1 base; nucleotides not matched to a gene: 4. CDR3 coding DNA: TGTGCCTGGAGTGCCGACAGGGGGGGGAACACCGGGGAGCTGTTTTTT. Translation gives CAWSADRGGNTGELFF.

CDR3 residues: CASSEIRIAGSSYNEQFF. CDR3 nucleotide sequence: TGTGCCAGCAGTGAGATTCGAATAGCGGGGAGCTCCTACAATGAGCAGTTCTTC. The chain is built from TRBV6-1 and TRBJ2-1, with 8 bases matching TRBD2. CDR1 is MNHNS and CDR2 is SASEGT in the germline V gene. This CDR3 is built from 18 residues. Losses at the gene ends were 3 bases for V and 0 bases for J; bases not matched to a gene: 10.

CDR3 nucleotides: TGTGCCAGCAGCTTCGGAAGATTGAACACTGAAGCTTTCTTT. Amino acid sequence: CASSFGRLNTEAFF. This chain connects TRBV7-2 to TRBJ1-1; D not certain. CDR1 and CDR2 from the germline V gene are SGHTA and FQGNSA. The V end was cut by 3 bases, the J end by 0 bases, with 8 bases between. The CDR3 extends over 14 amino acids. The full variable domain, completed using reference TRBV7-2 and TRBJ1-1, is GAGVSQSPSNKVTEKGKDVELRCDPISGHTALYWYRQSLGQGLEFLIYFQGNSAPDKSGLPSDRFSAERTGGSVSTLTIQRTQQEDSAVYLCASSFGRLNTEAFFGQGTRLTVV.

The chain employs TRBV5-8 and TRBJ2-7, with 7 bases aligning to TRBD1. The CDR3 consists of 14 residues. The V and J ends lost 0 bases and 3 bases, in that order; junction bases with no gene match: 3. Germline CDR1 and CDR2: SGHTS and YDEGEE. DNA for the CDR3: TGTGCCAGCAGCTTGGGACAGGGTGGCTACGAGCAGTACTTC. Protein: CASSLGQGGYEQYF.

The genes are TRBV7-8 and TRBJ1-1; perhaps TRBD1 as D (6 bases). CDR1 is SGHVS, CDR2 FQNEAQ, per germline. Between the trimmed V and J ends, which lost 3 bases and 1 base, there was a span of 9 bases. This CDR3 contains 14 residues. The CDR3 loop reads CASSLYRENTEAFF. The CDR3 region has the DNA TGTGCCAGCAGCTTGTACAGGGAGAACACTGAAGCTTTCTTT. The complete variable domain, with remaining parts taken from reference TRBV7-8 and TRBJ1-1, reads GAGVSQSPRYKVAKRGQDVALRCDPISGHVSLFWYQQALGQGPEFLTYFQNEAQLDKSGLPSDRFFAERPEGSVSTLKIQRTQQEDSAVYLCASSLYRENTEAFFGQGTRLTVV.

The chain employs TRBV24-1 and TRBJ2-5; D is uncertain. Germline V gives CDR1 KGHDR, CDR2 SFDVKD. Trimming took 0 bases from V and 0 from J, leaving 7 bases between them. The CDR3 is 15 residues long. DNA of the CDR3: TGTGCCACCAGTGATTTGGAGGCAGACCAAGAGACCCAGTACTTC. Its protein is CATSDLEADQETQYF.

The chain is built from TRBV25-1 and TRBJ1-6; no reliable D call. V was cut by 0 bases and J by 6 bases, with 3 bases left in between. Germline CDR1 reads MGHDK; CDR2 reads SYGVNS. This CDR3 region has 13 residues. CDR3 in amino acids: CASSEYGNSPLHF. The CDR3 DNA reads as TGTGCCAGCAGTGAATATGGTAATTCACCCCTCCACTTT.

J is TRBJ2-3 and V is TRBV5-5; 10 bases fit TRBD1. Trimming at V came to 4 bases and at J to 5 bases, leaving 10 bases not matched to a gene. CDR1 and CDR2 from the germline V gene are SGHKS and YYEKEE (reference sequence). CDR3 length: 16 amino acids. This CDR3 is CASSQATGGLGDTQYF. The CDR3 region has the DNA TGTGCCAGCAGCCAAGCGACAGGGGGCTTGGGAGATACGCAGTATTTT.

This chain links TRBV19 with TRBJ2-7; D is ambiguous. Germline CDR1 is LNHDA and CDR2 is SQIVND (reference sequence). The V end was cut by 4 bases, the J end by 8 bases, with 18 bases between. The CDR3 contains 14 residues. CDR3 in DNA: TGTGCCAGTAGTACCTCTCTAGGTGGGTGGCAGCAGTACTTC. Amino acid sequence: CASSTSLGGWQQYF.

V gene TRBV7-9 combines with J gene TRBJ1-2, with TRBD1 matching over 8 bases. Germline V gene sequence: CDR1 SEHNR, CDR2 FQNEAQ (reference sequence). V gave up 5 bases and J gave up 8 bases; unmatched junction bases: 19. The CDR3 is made up of 17 amino acids. DNA of the CDR3: TGTGCCAGCAGCCTGCCCAGTCCCGGACAGGGAGATTTCGGCTACACCTTC. Protein: CASSLPSPGQGDFGYTF.

The chain has TRBV6-1 and TRBJ2-2; maybe TRBD1 (6 bases). CDR1 is MNHNS, CDR2 SASEGT, per germline. This CDR3 region has 15 residues. Trimming left V 1 base short and J 1 base short, with 7 bases between. The CDR3 is CASSEGTENTGELFF. The CDR3 DNA reads TGTGCCAGCAGTGAAGGGACAGAGAACACCGGGGAGCTGTTTTTT.

This clone has only a few counts. The chain links TRBV4-1 to TRBJ1-2; D uncertain. V gave up 0 bases and J gave up 2 bases, with 10 bases separating them. CDR1 is MGHRA and CDR2 is YSYEKL in the germline V gene. The CDR3 covers 15 residues. The CDR3 here is CASSQDPQENYGYTF. DNA for the CDR3: TGCGCCAGCAGCCAAGATCCTCAGGAGAACTATGGCTACACCTTC.

The rearrangement uses TRBV9 and TRBJ1-1; D is undetermined. CDR3 length: 16 amino acids. V gave up 0 bases and J gave up 2 bases, with 14 bases separating them. CDR1 is SGDLS, CDR2 YYNGEE, per germline. CDR3: CASSVAVITYNTEAFF. The CDR3 DNA sequence: TGTGCCAGCAGCGTAGCGGTCATTACATACAACACTGAAGCTTTCTTT.

V and J are TRBV14 and TRBJ1-2; possible D gene TRBD1, 5 bases. There are 15 residues in the CDR3. V shed 6 bases and J shed 0 bases, with 14 bases lying between them. CDR1 is SGHDN and CDR2 is FVKESK in the germline V gene. The CDR3 here is CASSRTGNANYGYTF. The CDR3 coding sequence is TGTGCCAGCAGTCGTACAGGCAATGCTAACTATGGCTACACCTTC.

The chain joins TRBV10-1 to TRBJ1-1; the D is unclear. The CDR3 consists of 13 residues. CDR1 is WNHNN and CDR2 is SYGVQD in the germline V gene (reference sequence). Trimming took 6 bases from V and 1 from J, leaving 9 bases between them. CDR3 sequence (DNA): TGCGCCAGCAGATTGACGTGGAACACTGAAGCTTTCTTT. Its protein is CASRLTWNTEAFF.

This chain uses TRBV13 with TRBJ2-3, with D perhaps matching TRBD1 or TRBD2 (6 bases each). CDR1 and CDR2 from the germline V gene are PRHDT and FYEKMQ (reference sequence). The CDR3 is made up of 18 amino acids. The ends were cut back, 0 bases at V and 0 bases at J, with 16 bases in the middle. The CDR3 DNA is TGTGCCAGCAGCTTAGGCTTTAGGGGGGCGTCAAGCACAGATACGCAGTATTTT. Protein sequence: CASSLGFRGASSTDTQYF. Full variable domain (rest looked up from reference TRBV13 and TRBJ2-3): AAGVIQSPRHLIKEKRETATLKCYPIPRHDTVYWYQQGPGQDPQFLISFYEKMQSDKGSIPDRFSAQQFSDYHSELNMSSLELGDSALYFCASSLGFRGASSTDTQYFGPGTRLTVL.

The V call is TRBV5-8, the J call TRBJ2-7; 7 bases agree with TRBD1. The germline gives CDR1 SGHTS, CDR2 YDEGEE. There are 15 residues in the CDR3. After removal of 4 bases from V and 3 bases from J, the junction contained 10 bases not matched to a gene. In nucleotides, the CDR3 is TGTGCCAGCAGCCCTTTACAGGGGACAGTCTACGAGCAGTACTTC. Encoded protein: CASSPLQGTVYEQYF.

The rearrangement links TRBV9 to TRBJ1-5, with D maybe TRBD1 (6 bases). Per the germline V gene, CDR1 is SGDLS and CDR2 is YYNGEE. Trimming removed 4 bases at V and 6 bases at J, with 14 bases between. The CDR3 consists of 14 residues. The CDR3 here is CASSPDGGGQPQHF. CDR3 in DNA: TGTGCCAGCAGCCCGGACGGGGGCGGTCAGCCCCAGCATTTT.